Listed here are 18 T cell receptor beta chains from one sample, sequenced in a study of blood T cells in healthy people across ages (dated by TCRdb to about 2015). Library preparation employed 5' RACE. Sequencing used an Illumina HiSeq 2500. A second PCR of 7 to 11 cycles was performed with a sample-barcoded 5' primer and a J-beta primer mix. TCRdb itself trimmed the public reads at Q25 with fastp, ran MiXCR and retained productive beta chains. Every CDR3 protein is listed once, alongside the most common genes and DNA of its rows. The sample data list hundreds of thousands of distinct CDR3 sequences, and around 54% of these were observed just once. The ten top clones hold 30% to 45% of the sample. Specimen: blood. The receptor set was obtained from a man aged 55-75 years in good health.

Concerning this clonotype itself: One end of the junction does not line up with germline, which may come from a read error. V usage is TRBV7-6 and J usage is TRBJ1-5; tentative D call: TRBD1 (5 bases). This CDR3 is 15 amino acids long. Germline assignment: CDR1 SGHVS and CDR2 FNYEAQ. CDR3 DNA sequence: TGTACCAGCAGCTTAGCGTCAGGGCTCAATCAGCCCCAGCATTTT. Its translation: CTSSLASGLNQPQHF.

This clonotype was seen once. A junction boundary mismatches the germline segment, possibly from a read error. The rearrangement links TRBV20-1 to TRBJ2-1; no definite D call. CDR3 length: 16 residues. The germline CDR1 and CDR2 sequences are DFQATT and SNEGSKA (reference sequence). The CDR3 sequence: CSARDSSLGSNNGQFF. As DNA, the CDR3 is TGCAGTGCTAGAGACAGTTCGTTAGGGTCGAACAATGGGCAGTTCTTC.

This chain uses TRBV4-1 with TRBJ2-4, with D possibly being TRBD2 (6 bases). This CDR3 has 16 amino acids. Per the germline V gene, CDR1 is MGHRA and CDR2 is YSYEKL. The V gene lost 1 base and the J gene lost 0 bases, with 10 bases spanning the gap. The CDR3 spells CASSQAAGLAKNIQYF. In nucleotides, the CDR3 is TGCGCCAGCAGCCAAGCTGCGGGGTTAGCCAAAAACATTCAGTACTTC.

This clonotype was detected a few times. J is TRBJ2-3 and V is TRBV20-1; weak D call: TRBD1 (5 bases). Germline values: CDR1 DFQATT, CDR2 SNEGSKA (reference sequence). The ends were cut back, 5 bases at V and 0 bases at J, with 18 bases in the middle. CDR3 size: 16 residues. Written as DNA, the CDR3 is TGCAGTGCTCCCTCGGCGACATGGGGCAGCACAGATACGCAGTATTTT. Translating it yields CSAPSATWGSTDTQYF.

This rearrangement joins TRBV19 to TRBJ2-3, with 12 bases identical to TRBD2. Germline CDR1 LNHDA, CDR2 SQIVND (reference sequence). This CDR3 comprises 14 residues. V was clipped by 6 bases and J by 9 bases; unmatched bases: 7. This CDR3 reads CASRASGGDRTQYF. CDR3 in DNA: TGTGCCAGTAGAGCTAGCGGGGGGGATCGCACGCAGTATTTT. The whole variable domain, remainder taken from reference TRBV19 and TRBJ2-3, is DGGITQSPKYLFRKEGQNVTLSCEQNLNHDAMYWYRQDPGQGLRLIYYSQIVNDFQKGDIAEGYSVSREKKESFPLTVTSAQKNPTAFYLCASRASGGDRTQYFGPGTRLTVL.

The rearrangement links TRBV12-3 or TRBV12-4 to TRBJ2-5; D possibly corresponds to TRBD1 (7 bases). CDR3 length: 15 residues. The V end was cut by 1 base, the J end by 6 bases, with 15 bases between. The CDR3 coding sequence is TGTGCCAGCAGTTTAGAGGAGGGGGCGCGGCAGACCCAGTACTTC. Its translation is CASSLEEGARQTQYF.

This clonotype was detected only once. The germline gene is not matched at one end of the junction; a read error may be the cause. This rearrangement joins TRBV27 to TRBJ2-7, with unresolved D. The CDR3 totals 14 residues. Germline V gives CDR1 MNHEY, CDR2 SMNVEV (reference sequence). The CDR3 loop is CANSLRQPGHEQYF. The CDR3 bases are TGTGCCAACAGTTTAAGGCAGCCTGGGCACGAGCAGTACTTC.

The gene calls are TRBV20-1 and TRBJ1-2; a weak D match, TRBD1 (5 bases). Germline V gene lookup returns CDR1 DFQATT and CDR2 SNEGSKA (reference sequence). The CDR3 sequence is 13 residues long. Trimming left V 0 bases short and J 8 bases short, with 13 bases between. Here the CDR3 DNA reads TGCAGTGCTAGAGATTCAGGGAGGAGCGGCTACACCTTC. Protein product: CSARDSGRSGYTF.

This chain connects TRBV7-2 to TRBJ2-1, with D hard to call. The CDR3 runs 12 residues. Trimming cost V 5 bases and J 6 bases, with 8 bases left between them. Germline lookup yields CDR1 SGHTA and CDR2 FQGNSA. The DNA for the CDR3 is TGTGCCAGCAGCCTATCTTCCAATGAGCAGTTCTTC. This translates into CASSLSSNEQFF. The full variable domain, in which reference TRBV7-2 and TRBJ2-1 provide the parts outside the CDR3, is GAGVSQSPSNKVTEKGKDVELRCDPISGHTALYWYRQSLGQGLEFLIYFQGNSAPDKSGLPSDRFSAERTGGSVSTLTIQRTQQEDSAVYLCASSLSSNEQFFGPGTRLTVL.

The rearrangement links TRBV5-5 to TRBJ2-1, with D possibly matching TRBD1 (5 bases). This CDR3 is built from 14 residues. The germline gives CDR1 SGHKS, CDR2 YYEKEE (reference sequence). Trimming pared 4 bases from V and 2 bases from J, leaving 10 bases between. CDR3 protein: CASSLKTAYNEQFF. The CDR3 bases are TGTGCCAGCAGCCTAAAGACAGCCTACAATGAGCAGTTCTTC.

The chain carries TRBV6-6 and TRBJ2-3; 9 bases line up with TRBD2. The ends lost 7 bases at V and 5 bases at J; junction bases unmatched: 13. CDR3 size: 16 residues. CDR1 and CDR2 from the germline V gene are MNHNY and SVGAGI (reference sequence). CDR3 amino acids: CASKWTLAGRGDTQYF. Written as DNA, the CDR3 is TGTGCCAGCAAATGGACCCTAGCGGGGCGGGGAGATACGCAGTATTTT.

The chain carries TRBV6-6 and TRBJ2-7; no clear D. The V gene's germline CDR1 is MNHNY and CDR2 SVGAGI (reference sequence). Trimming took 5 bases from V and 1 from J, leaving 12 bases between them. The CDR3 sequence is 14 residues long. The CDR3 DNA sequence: TGTGCCAGCAGTCCCAGCAGAGATTCCTACGAGCAGTACTTC. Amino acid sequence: CASSPSRDSYEQYF.

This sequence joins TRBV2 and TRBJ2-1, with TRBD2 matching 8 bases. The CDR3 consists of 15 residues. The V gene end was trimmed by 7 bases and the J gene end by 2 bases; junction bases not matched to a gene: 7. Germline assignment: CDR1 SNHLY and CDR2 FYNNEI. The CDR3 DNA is TGTGCCAGCACCGGGGGGGCCCCTACCTACAATGAGCAGTTCTTC. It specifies CASTGGAPTYNEQFF.

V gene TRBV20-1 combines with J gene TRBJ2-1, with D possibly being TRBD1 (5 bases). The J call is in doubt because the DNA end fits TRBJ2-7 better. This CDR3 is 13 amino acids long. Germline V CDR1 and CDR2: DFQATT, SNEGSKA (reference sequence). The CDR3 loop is CSARASTYNEQYF. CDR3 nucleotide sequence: TGCAGTGCCAGGGCCTCGACGTACAATGAGCAGTACTTC.

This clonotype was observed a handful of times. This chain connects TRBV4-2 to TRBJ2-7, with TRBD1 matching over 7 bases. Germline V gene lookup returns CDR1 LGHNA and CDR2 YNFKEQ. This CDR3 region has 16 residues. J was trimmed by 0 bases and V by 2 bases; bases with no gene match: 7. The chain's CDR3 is CASSQTSGGVSYEQYF. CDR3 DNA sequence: TGTGCCAGCAGCCAAACGTCAGGGGGAGTCTCCTACGAGCAGTACTTC.

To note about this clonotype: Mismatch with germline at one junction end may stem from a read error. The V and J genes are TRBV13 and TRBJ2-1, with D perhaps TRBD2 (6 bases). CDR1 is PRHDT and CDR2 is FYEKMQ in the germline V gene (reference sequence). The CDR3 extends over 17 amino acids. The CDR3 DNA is TGTGCCAACAGCCCCACCCGGGGGAGGAGCTCCTACAATGAGCAGTTCTTC. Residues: CANSPTRGRSSYNEQFF. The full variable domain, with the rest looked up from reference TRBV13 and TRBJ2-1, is AAGVIQSPRHLIKEKRETATLKCYPIPRHDTVYWYQQGPGQDPQFLISFYEKMQSDKGSIPDRFSAQQFSDYHSELNMSSLELGDSALYFCANSPTRGRSSYNEQFFGPGTRLTVL.

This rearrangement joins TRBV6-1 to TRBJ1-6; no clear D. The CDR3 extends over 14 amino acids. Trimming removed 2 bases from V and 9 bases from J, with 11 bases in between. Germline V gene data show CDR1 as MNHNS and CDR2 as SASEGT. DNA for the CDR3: TGTGCCAGCAGTGAACGTGAAGTGGTTTCACCCCTCCACTTT. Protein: CASSEREVVSPLHF.

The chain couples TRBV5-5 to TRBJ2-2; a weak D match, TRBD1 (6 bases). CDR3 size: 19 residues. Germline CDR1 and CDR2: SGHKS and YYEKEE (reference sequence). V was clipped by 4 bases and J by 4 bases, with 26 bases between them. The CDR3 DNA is TGTGCCAGCAGCCGCACCTCGGGACACTCTGAAGGGGCCACCGGGGAGCTGTTTTTT. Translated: CASSRTSGHSEGATGELFF.